A single sample gave rise to the 12 T cell receptor beta chains below, sequenced in a study of Ad26.COV2.S vaccination and SARS-CoV-2 variants. Measured with immunoSEQ multiplex PCR; TCRdb has only the in-frame clones, and not every one. The data hold hundreds of thousands of clones, with roughly 84% observed a single time. Specified treatment: about 20 received Ad26.COV2.S at low or high dose, single or two shots; about five received placebo; per-sample allocation not given. Day 63 following the first vaccine or placebo injection was when the samples were taken. The source material was peripheral blood, sampled in a trial of Ad26.COV2.S vaccine versus placebo. The receptors here all came from a person aged 18-60 years who received the Ad26.COV2.S COVID-19 vaccine or a placebo.

The rearrangement links TRBV4-3 to TRBJ2-7; 9 bases align to TRBD1. V dropped 0 bases and J dropped 3; count of bases not matched to a gene: 12. The CDR3 loop spans 18 amino acids. Per the germline V gene, CDR1 is LGHNA and CDR2 is YSLEER. CDR3 coding DNA: TGCGCCAGCAGCCAAGAGCTCCTGTCCGGACAGGGGATCTACGAGCAGTACTTC. This codes for CASSQELLSGQGIYEQYF.

V is TRBV16 and J is TRBJ2-4; tentatively, D is TRBD1 (5 bases). The CDR3 has 15 amino acids. Deletions cut 2 bases from V and 0 bases from J, with 8 bases between. The V gene's germline CDR1 is KGHSY and CDR2 FQNENV. The CDR3 here is CASSQEDIAKNIQYF. CDR3 nucleotide sequence: TGTGCCAGCAGCCAAGAGGACATAGCCAAAAACATTCAGTACTTC. Drawing the rest from reference TRBV16 and TRBJ2-4, the complete variable domain is GEEVAQTPKHLVRGEGQKAKLYCAPIKGHSYVFWYQQVLKNEFKFLISFQNENVFDETGMPKERFSAKCLPNSPCSLEIQATKLEDSAVYFCASSQEDIAKNIQYFGAGTRLSVL.

V usage is TRBV3-1 (or the pseudogene TRBV3-2) and J usage is TRBJ2-3; TRBD2 agrees at 11 bases. The CDR3 consists of 15 residues. Germline V lookup: CDR1 LGHDT, CDR2 YNNKEL (reference sequence). J lost 6 bases, V lost 4 bases, and 6 bases had no gene match. CDR3 residues: CASSPTSGARDTQYF. The CDR3, as DNA: TGTGCCAGCAGCCCGACTAGCGGGGCGAGGGATACGCAGTATTTT.

J is TRBJ2-7 and V is TRBV7-9; 9 nucleotides agree with TRBD1. CDR3 length: 14 amino acids. Trimming removed 5 bases from V and 9 bases from J; junction bases left unmatched: 11. CDR1 is SEHNR, CDR2 FQNEAQ, per germline (reference sequence). The CDR3 protein is CASSPRDRVTVQYF. As DNA, the CDR3 is TGTGCCAGCAGCCCCCGGGACAGGGTGACCGTGCAGTACTTC.

V is TRBV19 and J is TRBJ1-5; D perhaps matches TRBD1 (5 bases). This CDR3 comprises 15 residues. Trimming stripped 3 bases from V and 1 base from J, with 10 bases between. The germline gives CDR1 LNHDA, CDR2 SQIVND (reference sequence). CDR3: CASSIDAGSNQPQHF. CDR3 DNA sequence: TGTGCCAGTAGTATTGATGCAGGGAGCAATCAGCCCCAGCATTTT.

This chain joins TRBV19 and TRBJ2-7, with D tentatively TRBD1 or TRBD2 (5 bases each). Germline V CDR1 and CDR2: LNHDA, SQIVND (reference sequence). With 6 bases removed from V and 2 bases from J, the gap between germline ends came to 14 bases. The CDR3 is 14 amino acids. Here the CDR3 reads CASSVRDLAYEQYF. The CDR3 region has the DNA TGTGCCAGTAGCGTCCGGGACCTAGCCTACGAGCAGTACTTC. Full variable domain (outside the CDR3, taken from reference TRBV19 and TRBJ2-7): DGGITQSPKYLFRKEGQNVTLSCEQNLNHDAMYWYRQDPGQGLRLIYYSQIVNDFQKGDIAEGYSVSREKKESFPLTVTSAQKNPTAFYLCASSVRDLAYEQYFGPGTRLTVT.

The V and J genes are TRBV11-3 and TRBJ2-7; 8 nucleotides match TRBD1. Germline V lookup: CDR1 SGHNT, CDR2 YENEEA. The CDR3 is 13 residues long. V dropped 6 bases and J dropped 6; count of bases not matched to a gene: 7. The CDR3 is CASSRDRSGEQYF. In nucleotides, the CDR3 is TGTGCCAGCAGTCGGGACAGGTCCGGCGAGCAGTACTTC.

On this clone: At one of its ends the junction is not consistent with the germline gene, which may arise from a read error. This chain joins TRBV5-5 and TRBJ1-6; D ambiguous. CDR3 size: 15 residues. Germline CDR1 SGHKS, CDR2 YYEKEE (reference sequence). The CDR3 DNA reads as TGTGCCAGCAGCTTGGCGGCAGCCTACAATTCACCCCTCCACTTT. It translates to CASSLAAAYNSPLHF.

The chain has TRBV7-2 and TRBJ2-2; D might be TRBD2 (6 bases). Trimming pared 3 bases from V and 2 bases from J, leaving 10 bases between. Germline V gives CDR1 SGHTA, CDR2 FQGNSA. The CDR3 is 15 amino acids. CDR3 DNA: TGTGCCAGCAGCTTCCGGGAGCTTAACACCGGGGAGCTGTTTTTT. Residues: CASSFRELNTGELFF.

The chain combines TRBV7-8 with TRBJ2-2, with D perhaps given as TRBD1 or TRBD2 (5 bases each). This CDR3 has 15 amino acids. The V end was cut by 11 bases, the J end by 4 bases, with 20 bases between. Per germline, CDR1 SGHVS and CDR2 FQNEAQ. The CDR3, as DNA: TGTGCCGGGACCGAGAGGGCCGGAGGCACCGGGGAGCTGTTTTTT. Translation gives CAGTERAGGTGELFF.

This clone was detected only once. This chain connects TRBV11-2 to TRBJ1-3; no clear D. CDR1 SGHAT and CDR2 FQNNGV come from the germline V gene. V gave up 3 bases and J gave up 3 bases, with 6 bases separating them. This CDR3 has 13 amino acids. The DNA of the CDR3 is TGTGCCAGCAGCTTCACGGTTGGAAACACCATATATTTT. As protein: CASSFTVGNTIYF.

The chain has TRBV6-5 and TRBJ1-6; D is ambiguous. The CDR3 sequence is 15 residues long. Deletions cut 4 bases from V and 5 bases from J, with 12 bases between. Germline-derived CDR1 and CDR2 are MNHEY and SVGAGI. The CDR3 protein is CASSSRTGDNSPLHF. The CDR3 DNA follows: TGTGCCAGCAGTTCCCGGACTGGGGATAATTCACCCCTCCACTTT.